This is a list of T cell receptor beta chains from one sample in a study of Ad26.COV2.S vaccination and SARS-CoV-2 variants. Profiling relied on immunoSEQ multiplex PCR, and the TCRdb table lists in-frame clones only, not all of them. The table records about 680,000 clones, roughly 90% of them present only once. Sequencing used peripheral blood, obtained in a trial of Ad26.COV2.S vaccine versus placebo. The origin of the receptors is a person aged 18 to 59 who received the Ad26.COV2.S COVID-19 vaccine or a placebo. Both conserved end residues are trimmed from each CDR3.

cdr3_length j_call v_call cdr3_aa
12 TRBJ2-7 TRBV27 ASRTRDREDEQY
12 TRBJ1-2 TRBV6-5 ASSPGYLDYGYT
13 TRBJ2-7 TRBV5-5 ASSLDAEGRYEQY
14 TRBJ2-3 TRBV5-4 ASSLAGTLRPDTQY
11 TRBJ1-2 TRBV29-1 IATAGQGDGYT
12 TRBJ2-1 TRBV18 ASSRINPRNEQF
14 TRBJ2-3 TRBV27 ASSRRNREALEAQY
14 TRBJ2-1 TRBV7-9 ASSLIKGTLGNEQF
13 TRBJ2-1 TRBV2 ASSVGLPSYNEQF
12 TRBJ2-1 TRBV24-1 ATSVTGSPGEQF
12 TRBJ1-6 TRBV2 ASSKEVYNSPLH
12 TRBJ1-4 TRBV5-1 ASSHRGGNEKLF
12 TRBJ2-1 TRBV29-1 SVDLAEILNEQF
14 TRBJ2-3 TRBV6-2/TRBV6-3 ASSYTLAGGTDTQY
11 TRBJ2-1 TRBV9 ASSRISYNEQF
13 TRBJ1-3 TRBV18 ASSPDRGSGNTIY
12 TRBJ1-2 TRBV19 ASKVPRRDYGYT
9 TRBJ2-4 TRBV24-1 ATSKLGIQY
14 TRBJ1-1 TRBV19 ASSNPDRAEDTEAF
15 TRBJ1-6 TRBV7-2 ASSLRQGGSYNSPLH
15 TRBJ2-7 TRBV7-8 ASSLTLGQGAFYEQY
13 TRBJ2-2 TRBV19 ASQPGQANTGELF
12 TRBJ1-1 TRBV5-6 ASREAPASTEAF
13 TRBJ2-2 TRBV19 ASSMAAGDTGELF
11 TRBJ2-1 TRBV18 ASSKDRDGEQF
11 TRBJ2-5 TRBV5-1 ASSPGQLETQY
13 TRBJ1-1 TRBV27 ASSVGTGVNTEAF
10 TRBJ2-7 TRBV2 ASSETTYEQY
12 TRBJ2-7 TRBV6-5 ASSYVADSYEQY
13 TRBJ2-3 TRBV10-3 AISESLTGTDTQY
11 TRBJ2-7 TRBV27 ASSRDSSYEQY
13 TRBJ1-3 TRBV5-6 ASSLTEGSGNTIY
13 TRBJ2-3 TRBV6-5 ASSPLAALGETQY
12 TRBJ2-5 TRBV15 ATSKGGKGETQY
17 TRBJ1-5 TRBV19 ASSTPRGQGGGSNQPQH
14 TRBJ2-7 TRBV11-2 ASSPGRGRGSYEQY
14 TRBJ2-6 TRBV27 ASSHPGRSGANVLT
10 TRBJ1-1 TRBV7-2 ASSLLRTEAF
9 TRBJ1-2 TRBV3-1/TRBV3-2 ATRQGAGYT
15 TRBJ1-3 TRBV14 ASSQGGFGSSGNTIY
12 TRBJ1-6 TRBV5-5 ASSLAADNSPLH
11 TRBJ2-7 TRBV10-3 AISENRDGEQY
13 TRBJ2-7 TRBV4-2 ASSQDRGLPYEQY
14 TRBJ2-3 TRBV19 ASSPKQSLGTDTQY
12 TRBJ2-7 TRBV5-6 ASNTGQVTYEQY
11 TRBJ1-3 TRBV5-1 ASSLGQGNTIY
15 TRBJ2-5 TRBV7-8 ASSLRGSAGGQETQY
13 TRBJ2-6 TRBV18 ASSPGVNGANVLT
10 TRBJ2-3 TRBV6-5 ASSYSKDTQY
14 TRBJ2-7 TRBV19 ASSIDHRTSVYEQY
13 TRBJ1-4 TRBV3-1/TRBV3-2 ASSLQGWSTEKLF
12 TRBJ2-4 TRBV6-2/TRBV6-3 ASSSSGVGNIQY
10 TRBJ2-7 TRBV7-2 ASSLLGYEQY
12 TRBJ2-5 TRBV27 ASRPSGRGETQY
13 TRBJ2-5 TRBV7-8 ASSLTSGDQETQY
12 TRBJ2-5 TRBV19 ASGGSLIQETQY
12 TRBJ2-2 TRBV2 ASSGQGNTGELF
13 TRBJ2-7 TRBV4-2 ASSPAGLAAYEQY
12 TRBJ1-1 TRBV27 ASSLERGASEAF
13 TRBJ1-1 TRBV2 ASSGTGGAGTEAF